A selection of T cell receptor beta chains follows, all from one sample in a study of cytomegalovirus exposure and HLA in healthy donors. The repertoire was sequenced with immunoSEQ multiplex PCR; TCRdb's copy has only in-frame clones and lacks some. The sample lists around 100,000 clones, roughly three quarters occurring once. Sequenced: PBMCs. The receptors were gathered from a woman aged 55 to 70 in good health and CMV-seropositive. Each CDR3 is given with its conserved first and last residue. Fields, in order: D gene, J gene, clone size, V gene, CDR3 DNA, CDR3 protein. A D gene is named only where the DNA matches it firmly. Rows give clone size only sometimes, using once, few, many, or a class for an expanded clone.

NA	TRBJ1-2	NA	TRBV4-2	TGTGCCAGCAGCCAGGTGGAGGGGGGGGTCTATGGCTACACCTTC	CASSQVEGGVYGYTF
TRBD1	TRBJ2-7	NA	TRBV6-5	TGTGCCAGCAAAGCCCGGGACAGTAGCTACGAGCAGTACTTC	CASKARDSSYEQYF
NA	TRBJ1-1	NA	TRBV29-1	TGCAGCATAGGACTTATGAACACTGAAGCTTTCTTT	CSIGLMNTEAFF
NA	TRBJ2-3	once	TRBV19	TGTGTAAGCACTCAGGGATATGGCACAGATACGCAGTATTTT	CVSTQGYGTDTQYF
TRBD1	TRBJ2-7	many	TRBV6-5	TGTGCCAGCAGTTTACAACAGGGGGGCCCCGAGCAGTACTTC	CASSLQQGGPEQYF
NA	TRBJ2-5	NA	TRBV18	TGTGCCAGCTCCGGGTCCCGAGAGACCCAGTACTTC	CASSGSRETQYF
NA	TRBJ1-2	NA	TRBV10-1	TGCGCCAGCACGAGCAATGGCTACACCTTC	CASTSNGYTF
NA	TRBJ1-1	NA	TRBV6-1	TGTGCCAGCAGTGAAGGGCTGGGCCTTGTCGGCACTGAAGCTTTCTTT	CASSEGLGLVGTEAFF
NA	TRBJ1-1	NA	TRBV19	TGTGCCAGCTTTTTGGGCGCGGGTGAAGCTTTCTTT	CASFLGAGEAFF
NA	TRBJ2-2	NA	TRBV10-3	TGTGCCATCAGTGACTCAGATACCGGGGAGCTGTTTTTT	CAISDSDTGELFF
NA	TRBJ2-5	NA	TRBV2	TGTGCCGACCTACCTTCGCGGGGAGAGACCCAGTACTTC	CADLPSRGETQYF
TRBD1	TRBJ1-4	once	TRBV5-1	TGCGCCAGCAGCTCCGGGACAGTCGCAACTAATGAAAAACTGTTTTTT	CASSSGTVATNEKLFF
TRBD2	TRBJ2-1	NA	TRBV30	TGTGCCTGGAGTGTGGGGTATAGCGGGAGGTCCTACAATGAGCAGTTCTTC	CAWSVGYSGRSYNEQFF
NA	TRBJ1-1	NA	TRBV5-6	TGTGCCAGCAGCTTTACACTCGGGGGAGCTTTCTTT	CASSFTLGGAFF
TRBD2	TRBJ2-7	NA	TRBV27	TGTGCCAGCAGTCCCACACCGAGAGGTAGCGGGACCTCACAGCAGTACTTC	CASSPTPRGSGTSQQYF
TRBD2	TRBJ2-6	NA	TRBV7-2	TGTGCCAGCAGCTTAGGGACTAGCTCTGGGGCCAACGTCCTGACTTTC	CASSLGTSSGANVLTF
NA	TRBJ1-4	few	TRBV10-3	TGTGCCATCAGTCCCAACTTACAGATAACTAATGAAAAACTGTTTTTT	CAISPNLQITNEKLFF
NA	TRBJ1-5	NA	TRBV28	TGTGCCAGCAGCACGGGGGGGGTTGGTCAGCCCCAGCATTTT	CASSTGGVGQPQHF
TRBD1	TRBJ1-1	NA	TRBV30	TGTGCCTGGGGCCGGGACAGGGGGAACACTGAAGCTTTCTTT	CAWGRDRGNTEAFF
TRBD2	TRBJ2-7	few	TRBV28	TGTGCCAGCACCACAGGACTAGCGGATCCTAGGGGCTACGAGCAGTACTTC	CASTTGLADPRGYEQYF
TRBD1	TRBJ2-3	NA	TRBV7-9	TGTGCCAGCAGCAGGGACAGGGGTGCGGTAACAGATACGCAGTATTTT	CASSRDRGAVTDTQYF
NA	TRBJ1-2	NA	TRBV28	TGTGCCAGCAGTTTTCTTCAGAACTATGGCTACACCTTC	CASSFLQNYGYTF
TRBD1	TRBJ2-7	NA	TRBV27	TGTGCCAGTCGGACAGGGGGACCCTACGAGCAGTACTTC	CASRTGGPYEQYF
NA	TRBJ2-7	NA	TRBV6-1	TGTGCCAGCACGACAGTCTCCTACGAGCAGTACTTC	CASTTVSYEQYF
TRBD1	TRBJ1-2	few	TRBV6-6	TGTGCCAGCAGTGAGGGGACAGGGAGTTACTATGGCTACACCTTC	CASSEGTGSYYGYTF
NA	TRBJ2-7	once	TRBV30	TGTGCCTGGAGTGTATTAGTCGAGCAGTACTTC	CAWSVLVEQYF
NA	TRBJ2-2	NA	TRBV6-4	TGTGCCAGCAGTGACTCACGGGTCGGGGAGCTGTTTTTT	CASSDSRVGELFF
TRBD1	TRBJ2-7	NA	TRBV5-1	TGCGCCAGCAGCGCGAATTCGGACAGGGGCGGTCGGTACTTC	CASSANSDRGGRYF
TRBD1	TRBJ1-4	NA	TRBV7-9	TGTGCCAGCAGCCAACCCAGGACAGGGGCCGGCGAAAAACTGTTTTTT	CASSQPRTGAGEKLFF
NA	TRBJ2-7	NA	TRBV6-6	TGTGCCAGCAGTTACCTCTACGAGCAGTACTTC	CASSYLYEQYF
TRBD1	TRBJ1-1	once	TRBV5-1	TGCGCCAGCAGCTTGGTCGGCAGGGGGCTCGTGAACACTGAAGCTTTCTTT	CASSLVGRGLVNTEAFF
NA	TRBJ1-5	NA	TRBV18	TGTGCCAGCTCACGTCTGGGGGGTGGAGGTCAGCCCCAGCATTTT	CASSRLGGGGQPQHF
TRBD2	TRBJ2-1	NA	TRBV5-1	TGCGCCAGCACAATCGGCGGGAGCTCCTACAATGAGCAGTTCTTC	CASTIGGSSYNEQFF
TRBD2	TRBJ2-5	NA	TRBV7-9	TGTGCCAGCAGCCTGGGACTAGCGGGAGGGCCGGGTGAGACCCAGTACTTC	CASSLGLAGGPGETQYF
NA	TRBJ2-3	NA	TRBV15	TGTGCCACCGGTGAGGACACGATCCCAGATACGCAGTATTTT	CATGEDTIPDTQYF
TRBD2	TRBJ2-5	NA	TRBV9	TGTGCCAGCAGCGTATCCCGGAGCGGGGGCCCAGAGACCCAGTACTTC	CASSVSRSGGPETQYF
TRBD2	TRBJ2-3	NA	TRBV5-4	TGTGCCAGCAGCTCGCCACTAGCGGGAGCTGATACGCAGTATTTT	CASSSPLAGADTQYF
TRBD2	TRBJ2-7	NA	TRBV27	TGTGCCAGCAGTTTATCGCCTTTTAGCGGGAAAGGTTACGAGCAGTACTTC	CASSLSPFSGKGYEQYF
NA	TRBJ1-1	NA	TRBV9	TGTGCCAGCAGCATGCTCGGGATGGGTGCCACTGAAGCTTTCTTT	CASSMLGMGATEAFF
TRBD1	TRBJ2-7	NA	TRBV10-3	TGTGCCATCAGTAGCGGAAGTAGGGACAGGGGGTCCTACGAGCAGTACTTC	CAISSGSRDRGSYEQYF
TRBD1	TRBJ1-6	few	TRBV28	TGTGCCAGCAGTAATAATCCGTTAATTCTGGCGACAGGGAGGAGGTCACCCCTCCACTTT	CASSNNPLILATGRRSPLHF
NA	TRBJ1-2	NA	TRBV27	TGTGCCAGCAGTTTTGGGCAAAACTATGGCTACACCTTC	CASSFGQNYGYTF
TRBD2	TRBJ2-1	NA	TRBV7-2	TGTGCCAGCAGCTTACTTGGACTAGGTGTGAATGAGCAGTTCTTC	CASSLLGLGVNEQFF
TRBD1	TRBJ1-4	NA	TRBV2	TGTGCCAGATTTCGGGGACAGCGGAGGGAAAAACTGTTTTTT	CARFRGQRREKLFF
NA	TRBJ2-5	NA	TRBV27	TGTGCCAGCAGTTTAGCTAGAAAGGAGACCCAGTACTTC	CASSLARKETQYF
NA	TRBJ2-2	few	TRBV2	TGTGCCAGCAAAAGGACTATGAACACCGGGGAGCTGTTTTTT	CASKRTMNTGELFF
NA	TRBJ1-4	NA	TRBV9	TGTGCCAGCAGCGTTTACGGGGCAACTAATGAAAAACTGTTTTTT	CASSVYGATNEKLFF
TRBD2	TRBJ2-2	NA	TRBV18	TGTGCCAGCTCACCACGTACTAGCGGGAGTGACGGGGAGCTGTTTTTT	CASSPRTSGSDGELFF